This TCR beta chain was profiled in a study of cytomegalovirus exposure and HLA in healthy donors. Study outcomes and limitations: Most subjects' HLA-A and HLA-B alleles were reportedly predicted from TCR beta sequences.

Vbeta (60) and Jbeta (13) primers were used in the PCR. TCRdb keeps only in-frame clones here, not all; method: immunoSEQ multiplex PCR. The sample has approximately 300,000 clones, roughly 80% seen once. V was clipped by 0 bases and J by 4 bases, with 10 bases between them. The CDR3 runs 14 residues. The germline CDR1 and CDR2 sequences are SGHNT and YYREEE (reference sequence). About this clone itself: No antigen is known for it.

The TCR was taken from a girl aged 2-10 years in good health and CMV-seronegative. This sequence joins TRBV5-4 and TRBJ1-2; tentatively, D is TRBD1 (5 bases). Sequenced input: PBMCs. Here the CDR3 DNA reads TGTGCCAGCAGCTTGGTGGCACAGGTCTATGGCTACACCTTC. Encoded protein: CASSLVAQVYGYTF.